This TCR beta chain emerged from a study of response to subunit inactivated influenza vaccine. Study-wide results and limits: Few additional T cells are recruited per seasonal influenza vaccination, authors suggested.

This clonotype was seen a handful of times. Its antigen remains unknown. TCRdb passed the RT-PCR reads through MiXCR, listing each CDR3 protein once. The repertoire holds 650,000 to 850,000 distinct CDR3 sequences, with approximately 15% as singletons. Unmatched junction bases numbered 8, after V lost 5 bases and J lost 9 bases. Germline V gene data show CDR1 as SGHTA and CDR2 as FQGNSA. The CDR3 consists of 15 residues. The genes are TRBV7-2 and TRBJ1-6; TRBD1 matches 9 bases. The specimen was PBMCs from blood, collected about 14 days before vaccination. This TCR was recovered from a man aged 45-65 years who received an inactivated influenza vaccine. CDR3 sequence: CASSLSGQGSSPLHF. For the CDR3, the DNA is TGTGCCAGCAGCCTCTCAGGACAGGGGTCTTCACCCCTCCACTTT.